The sequence of this T cell receptor beta chain was determined in a study of blood T cells in healthy people across ages. For the second PCR, which ran for about 7 to 11 cycles, a sample-barcoded 5' primer and a J-beta primer mix were used. The authors tagged each cDNA molecule using a template-switch adaptor with 12 random nucleotides. TCRdb fed the 5' RACE reads into MiXCR, producing one record per CDR3 protein. The sample lists 700,000 to 1,000,000 distinct CDR3 sequences, more than 40% occurring once. V lost 4 bases and J lost 0; bases outside the gene matches: 3. CDR1 and CDR2 (germline): MNHNS, SASEGT. CDR3 length: 14 amino acids.

The sequence came from a man in his sixties in good health. The chain has TRBV6-1 and TRBJ2-7, with 7 bases that match TRBD1. The specimen was blood. Written as DNA, the CDR3 is TGTGCCAGCAGTGGCTACAGGGGCTCCTACGAGCAGTACTTC. This codes for CASSGYRGSYEQYF.